The clone carrying this T cell receptor (beta chain) occurred a few times. Treg sorting used a CD4+CD25+CD127-/low gate. CDR1 is SGHDT and CDR2 is YYEEEE in the germline V gene. V was shortened by 5 bases and J by 7 bases, with 13 bases between the two germline ends. This CDR3 spans 14 amino acids. TCRdb redid the calling of the 5' RACE reads with MiXCR, one entry per CDR3 protein. The sample has 35,000 to 50,000 distinct CDR3 sequences, 22% seen once; the top ten hold less than 5%. The chain employs TRBV5-6 and TRBJ1-6; a weak D match, TRBD1 (5 bases). The sample consisted of Tregs sorted from blood. The receptor was derived from a female donor with breast cancer. Here the CDR3 DNA reads TGTGCCAGCAGACGGGGACCGCGGAATTCACCCCTCCACTTT. It specifies CASRRGPRNSPLHF.